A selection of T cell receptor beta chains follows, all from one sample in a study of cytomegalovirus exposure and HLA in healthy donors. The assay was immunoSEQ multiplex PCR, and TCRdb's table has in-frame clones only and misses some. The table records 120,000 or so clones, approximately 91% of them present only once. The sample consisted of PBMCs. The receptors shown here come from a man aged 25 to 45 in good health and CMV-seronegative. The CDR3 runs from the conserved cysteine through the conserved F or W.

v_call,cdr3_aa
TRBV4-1,CASGLAGASEQFF
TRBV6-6,CASSQTETNQPQHF
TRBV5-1,CASRLAGLNTGELFF
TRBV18,CASSEGSQPQHF
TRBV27,CASSFYARGFHPYEQYF
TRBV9,CASSVSSSGRVFEQFF
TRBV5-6,CASSLLGQGGYNEQFF
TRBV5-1,CASSLMPAGNTGELFF
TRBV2,CASRTDFFAGELFF
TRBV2,CATSTSGLFVHNEQFF
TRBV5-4,CASSADRGVGQPQHF
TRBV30,CAWKHRTGPNTEAFF
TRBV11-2,CASSLRIATGVVEQYF
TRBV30,CAWNGGGNEQFF
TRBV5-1,CASSLQGDRNQPQHF
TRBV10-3,CATGQGINTEAFF
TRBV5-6,CASSPGTSSGETQYF
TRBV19,CASRGTVSYTF
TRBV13,CASSKTSGTRDEQYF
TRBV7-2,CASSFSGGNTEAFF
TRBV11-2,CASSRTGNTEAFF
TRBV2,CASSEELLNTEAFF
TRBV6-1,CASSELAGSGANVLTF
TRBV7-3,CASSLIAGTTGELFF
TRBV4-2,CASSQAGGTMVYEQYF
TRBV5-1,CASSLEGGSYEQYF
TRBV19,CASSIGAALGLNNEQFF
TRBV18,CASSSNGRVNSPLHF
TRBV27,CASRQPLGQGENTEAFF
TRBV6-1,CASSATLRATLAGEVGEQYF
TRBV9,CASSPGSGQPQHF
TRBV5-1,CASSLDFNSPQETQYF
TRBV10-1,CASSGLAGPGADTQYF
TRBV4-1,CASSPIPGTGANEKLFF
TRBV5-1,CASSSGRRDTEVFF
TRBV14,CASQRGAGQGFYEQYF
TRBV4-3,CASSQDRLVADTQYF
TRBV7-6,CASSLVTYNEQFF
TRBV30,CAWTPGQDYGYTF
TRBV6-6,CASSYPDRDLQETQYF
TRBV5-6,CASSLSWSGSSTDTQYF
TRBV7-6,CASSLGGGRVGDEQFF
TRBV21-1,CASTGTLTYEQYF
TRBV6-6,CASRPTNRGSDTEAFF
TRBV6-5,CARRGSSYQPQHF
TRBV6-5,CASSRDIQETQYF
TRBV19,CASSTGDSPNEKLFF
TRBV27,CASTNRTGRGADTQYF
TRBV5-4,CASHPREGQYEQYF